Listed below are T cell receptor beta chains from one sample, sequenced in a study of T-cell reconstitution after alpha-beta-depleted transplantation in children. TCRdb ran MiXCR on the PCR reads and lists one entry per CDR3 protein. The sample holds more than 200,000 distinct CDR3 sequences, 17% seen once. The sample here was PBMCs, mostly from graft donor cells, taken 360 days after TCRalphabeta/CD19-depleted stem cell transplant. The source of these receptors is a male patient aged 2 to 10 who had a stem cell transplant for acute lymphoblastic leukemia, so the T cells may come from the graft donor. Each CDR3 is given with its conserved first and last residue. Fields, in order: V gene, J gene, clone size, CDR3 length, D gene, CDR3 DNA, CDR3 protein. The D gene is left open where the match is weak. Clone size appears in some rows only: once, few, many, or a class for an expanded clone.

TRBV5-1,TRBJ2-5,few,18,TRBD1,TGCGCCAGCAGCTTGGGCGTGGGGACAGGATTCTTCCAAGAGACCCAGTACTTC,CASSLGVGTGFFQETQYF
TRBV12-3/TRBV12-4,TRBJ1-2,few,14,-,TGTGCCAGCACCTCCAAGGGTTTGAGCTATGGCTACACCTTC,CASTSKGLSYGYTF
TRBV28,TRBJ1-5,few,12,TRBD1,TGTGCCAGCAACAGGGGAGGCCAGCCCCAGCATTTT,CASNRGGQPQHF
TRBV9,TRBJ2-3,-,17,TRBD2,TGTGCCAGCAGCGTAGATCTAGCGGGGGGCCTCATGAATACGCAGTATTTT,CASSVDLAGGLMNTQYF
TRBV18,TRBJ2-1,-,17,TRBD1,TGTGCCAGCTCACCACGGGGAACAGGGGGCTCCTACAATGAGCAGTTCTTC,CASSPRGTGGSYNEQFF
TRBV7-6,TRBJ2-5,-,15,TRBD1,TGTGCCAGCAGCTTATCACTAAGACAGGGCCAGACCCAGTACTTC,CASSLSLRQGQTQYF
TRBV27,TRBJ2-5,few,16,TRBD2,TGTGCCAGCAGTTCGGGGACTAGCGGGGGTTTGGAGACCCAGTACTTC,CASSSGTSGGLETQYF
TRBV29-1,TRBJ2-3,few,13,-,TGCAGCGCTGATGACAGTTACACAGATACGCAGTATTTT,CSADDSYTDTQYF
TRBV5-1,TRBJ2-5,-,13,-,TGCGCCAGCAGCCCCGGGTTCCAAGAGACCCAGTACTTC,CASSPGFQETQYF
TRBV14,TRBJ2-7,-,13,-,TGTGCCAGCAGTTCTGGTTTGAAATACGAGCAGTACTTC,CASSSGLKYEQYF
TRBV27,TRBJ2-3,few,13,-,TGTGCCAGCATAGAGGACAGCACAGATACGCAGTATTTT,CASIEDSTDTQYF
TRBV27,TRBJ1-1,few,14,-,TGTGCCAGCTACTCTGGCGGGGCGATCACTGAAGCTTTCTTT,CASYSGGAITEAFF
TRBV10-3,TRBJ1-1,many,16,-,TGTGCCATCAGTGAGTCAAGGGACGGGGCCAACACTGAAGCTTTCTTT,CAISESRDGANTEAFF
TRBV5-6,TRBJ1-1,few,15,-,TGTGCCAGCAGCTCACCTCACCAAGCGGGACAACGAACTTTCTTT,CASSSPHQAGQRTFF
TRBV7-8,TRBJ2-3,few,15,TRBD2,TGTGCCAGCAGCTTTGGTAGCGGGCGCACAGATACGCAGTATTTT,CASSFGSGRTDTQYF
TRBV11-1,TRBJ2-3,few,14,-,TGTGCCAGCAGCCCATCCTGGGGTGGTGATACGCAGTATTTT,CASSPSWGGDTQYF
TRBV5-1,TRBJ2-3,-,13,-,TGCGCCAGCAGCCCTCGGCCAACAGATACGCAGTATTTT,CASSPRPTDTQYF
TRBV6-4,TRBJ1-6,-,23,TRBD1,TGTGCCAGCAGTCCCAGAGGGGGGTACCGGGACAGGGGGAATGTTCGTGGTAATTCACCCCTCCACTTT,CASSPRGGYRDRGNVRGNSPLHF
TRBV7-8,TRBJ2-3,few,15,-,TGTGCCAGCAGCCAACCCACTGGCAACACAGATACGCAGTATTTT,CASSQPTGNTDTQYF
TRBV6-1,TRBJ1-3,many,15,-,TGTGCCAGCAGTGCGGCGGGGGGCTCTGGAAACACCATATATTTT,CASSAAGGSGNTIYF
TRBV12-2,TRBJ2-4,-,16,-,TGTGCAAGTCGCCACCTCGGACGTTTAGCCAAAAACATTCAGTACTTC,CASRHLGRLAKNIQYF
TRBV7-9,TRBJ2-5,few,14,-,TGTGCCAGCAGCTTGACAGGGGAGGGGGAGACCCAGTACTTC,CASSLTGEGETQYF